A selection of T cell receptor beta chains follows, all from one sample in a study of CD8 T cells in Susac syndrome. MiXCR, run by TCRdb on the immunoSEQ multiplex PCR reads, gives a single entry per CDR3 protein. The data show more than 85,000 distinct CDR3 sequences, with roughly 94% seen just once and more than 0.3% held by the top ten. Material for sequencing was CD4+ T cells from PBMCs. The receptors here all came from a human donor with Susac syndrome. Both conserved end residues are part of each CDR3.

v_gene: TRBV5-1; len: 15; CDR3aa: CASSLAGGAWQPQHF
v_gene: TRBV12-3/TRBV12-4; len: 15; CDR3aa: CASSLSGSSTDTQYF
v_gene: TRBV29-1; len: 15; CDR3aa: CSVKFRAGGEETQYF
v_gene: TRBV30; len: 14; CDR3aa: CAWTQGGTGGGYTF
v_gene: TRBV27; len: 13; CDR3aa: CASRRGGNTEAFF
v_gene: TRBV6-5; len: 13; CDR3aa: CASRGMGTDTQYF
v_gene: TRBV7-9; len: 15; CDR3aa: CASSSTTGSNSPLHF
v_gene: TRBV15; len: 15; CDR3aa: CATSRGAQGSYGYTF
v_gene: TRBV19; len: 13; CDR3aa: CASSIVENTEAFF
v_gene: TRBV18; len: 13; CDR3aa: CASSDYRDQPQHF
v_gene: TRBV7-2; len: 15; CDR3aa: CASSLRTGGNYGYTF
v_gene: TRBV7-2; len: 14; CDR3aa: CASSLTGTSHEQYF
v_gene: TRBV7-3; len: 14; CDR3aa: CASSRGGSTGELFF
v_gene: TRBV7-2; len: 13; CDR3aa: CASSPGVQETQYF
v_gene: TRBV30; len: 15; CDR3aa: CAWSVPHAGEETQYF
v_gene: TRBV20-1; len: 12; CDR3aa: CSARGGDSPLHF
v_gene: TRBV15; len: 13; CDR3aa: CATSRDPLGGYTF
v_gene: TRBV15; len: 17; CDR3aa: CATSPSGWRGASYEQYF
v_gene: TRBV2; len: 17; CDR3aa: CASSSTDRRQLGQPQHF
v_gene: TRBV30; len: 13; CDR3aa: CAWSEASGETQYF
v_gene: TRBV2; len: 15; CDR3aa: CASSGMAGGDQPQHF
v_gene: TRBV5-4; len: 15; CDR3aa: CASSLGGGLSYEQYF
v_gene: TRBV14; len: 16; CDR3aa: CASSRHNRGLYNEQFF
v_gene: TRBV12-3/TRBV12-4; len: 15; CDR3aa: CASNTGTGLYNEQFF
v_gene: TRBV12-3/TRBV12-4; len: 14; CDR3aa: CASSLAPYDETQYF
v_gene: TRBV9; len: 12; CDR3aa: CASSVIRSEQFF
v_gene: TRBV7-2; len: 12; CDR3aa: CATFSGANVLTF
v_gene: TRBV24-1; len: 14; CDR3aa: CATSVSGARDTQYF
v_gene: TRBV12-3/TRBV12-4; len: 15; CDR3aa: CASSFVIEAADTQYF